The TCR beta chain under discussion was sequenced for a study of blood T cell repertoires in COVID-19. Per the original methods: For nucleated cells, counts were estimated from reference gene primer amplification. The data were produced by immunoSEQ multiplex PCR, yet TCRdb's version contains in-frame clones alone and is incomplete. That table supplies the V and J calls and clone size; D and trimming were determined from the DNA. The data contain about 180,000 clones, about 81% of them singletons. This CDR3 has 14 residues. Unmatched junction bases numbered 9, after V lost 3 bases and J lost 6 bases. CDR1 is SGHRS and CDR2 is YFSETQ in the germline V gene.

The chain is built from TRBV5-1 and TRBJ2-7; 7 bases fit TRBD1. Sequenced material: peripheral blood. The clonotype comes from an elderly woman with COVID-19, enrolled during active disease. The CDR3 is CASSSGQPLTEQYF. CDR3 coding DNA: TGCGCCAGCAGCTCGGGACAGCCATTAACCGAGCAGTACTTC.